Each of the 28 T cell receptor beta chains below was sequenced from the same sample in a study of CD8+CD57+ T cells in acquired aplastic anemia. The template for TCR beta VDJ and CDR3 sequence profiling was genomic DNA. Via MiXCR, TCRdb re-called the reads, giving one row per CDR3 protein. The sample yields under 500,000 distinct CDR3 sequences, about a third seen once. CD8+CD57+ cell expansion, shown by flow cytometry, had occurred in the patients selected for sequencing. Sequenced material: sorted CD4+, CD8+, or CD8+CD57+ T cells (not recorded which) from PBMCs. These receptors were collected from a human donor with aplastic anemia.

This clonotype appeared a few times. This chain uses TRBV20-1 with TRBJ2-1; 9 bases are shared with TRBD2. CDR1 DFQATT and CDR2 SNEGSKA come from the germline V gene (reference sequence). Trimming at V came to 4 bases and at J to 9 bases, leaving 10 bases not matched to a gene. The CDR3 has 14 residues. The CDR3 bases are TGCAGTGCTACGGGTCGCGGGGGGGCCGGTGAGCAGTTCTTC. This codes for CSATGRGGAGEQFF.

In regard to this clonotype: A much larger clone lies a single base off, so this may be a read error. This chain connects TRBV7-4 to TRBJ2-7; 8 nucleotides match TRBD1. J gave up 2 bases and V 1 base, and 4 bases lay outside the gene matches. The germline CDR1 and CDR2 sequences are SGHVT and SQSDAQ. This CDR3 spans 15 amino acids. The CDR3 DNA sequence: TGTGCCAGCAGCTTAGTGACAGGGGTAGCCTACGAGCAGTACTTC. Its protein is CASSLVTGVAYEQYF.

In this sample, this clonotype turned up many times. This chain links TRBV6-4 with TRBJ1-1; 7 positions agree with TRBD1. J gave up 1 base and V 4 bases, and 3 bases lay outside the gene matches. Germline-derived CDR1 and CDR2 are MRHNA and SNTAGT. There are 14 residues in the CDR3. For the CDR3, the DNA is TGTGCCAGCAGTGTTAACAGGGGGAACACTGAAGCTTTCTTT. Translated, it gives CASSVNRGNTEAFF.

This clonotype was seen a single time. The chain's CDR3 is CASSAGTRFTGELFF. As DNA, the CDR3 is TGTGCCAGCAGCGCCGGGACTAGGTTCACCGGGGAGCTGTTTTTT. The V call is TRBV2, the J call TRBJ2-2; 8 bases fit TRBD2. Looked up from germline, CDR1 is SNHLY and CDR2 is FYNNEI. The CDR3 consists of 15 residues. Trimming took 6 bases from V and 4 from J; bases not matched to a gene: 7.

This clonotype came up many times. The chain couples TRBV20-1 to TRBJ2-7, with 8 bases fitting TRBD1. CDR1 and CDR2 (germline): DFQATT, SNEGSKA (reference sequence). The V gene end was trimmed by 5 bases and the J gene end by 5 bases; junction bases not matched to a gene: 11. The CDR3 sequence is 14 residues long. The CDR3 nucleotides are TGCAGTGCTGATACCCTCAGGGGGCAGAACGAGCAGTACTTC. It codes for CSADTLRGQNEQYF.

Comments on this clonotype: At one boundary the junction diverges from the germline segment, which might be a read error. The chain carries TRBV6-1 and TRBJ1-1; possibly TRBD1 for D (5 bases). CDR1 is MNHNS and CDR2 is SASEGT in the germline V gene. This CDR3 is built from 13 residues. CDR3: CASSVTQGMRALF. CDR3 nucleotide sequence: TGTGCCAGCAGCGTAACTCAGGGAATGCGCGCTCTCTTT.

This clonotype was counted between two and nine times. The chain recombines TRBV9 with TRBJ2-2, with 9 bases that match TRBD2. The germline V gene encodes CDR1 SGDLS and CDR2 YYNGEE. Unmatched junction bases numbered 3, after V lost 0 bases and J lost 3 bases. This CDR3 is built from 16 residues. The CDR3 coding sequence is TGTGCCAGCAGCGTAGTAGCGGGAGTCTACACCGGGGAGCTGTTTTTT. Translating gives CASSVVAGVYTGELFF.

This chain's CDR3 is CASQTGGEVGQPQHF. For the CDR3, the DNA is TGTGCCAGCCAGACAGGGGGAGAGGTCGGTCAGCCCCAGCATTTT. The V call is TRBV25-1, the J call TRBJ1-5; 9 bases agree with TRBD1. The CDR3 consists of 15 residues. With 8 bases clipped from V and 6 bases from J, the junction kept 11 bases outside the gene matches. Germline lookup yields CDR1 MGHDK and CDR2 SYGVNS.

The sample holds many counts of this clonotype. The CDR3 DNA is TGTGCCGGAGCCGCCCAGGGGCCAGGCCAGCCCCAGCATTTT. The encoded protein is CAGAAQGPGQPQHF. The chain employs TRBV19 and TRBJ1-5, with D perhaps matching TRBD1 (6 bases). In germline, CDR1 is LNHDA, CDR2 SQIVND (reference sequence). The CDR3 has 14 amino acids. Trimming cost V 11 bases and J 7 bases, with 21 bases left between them.

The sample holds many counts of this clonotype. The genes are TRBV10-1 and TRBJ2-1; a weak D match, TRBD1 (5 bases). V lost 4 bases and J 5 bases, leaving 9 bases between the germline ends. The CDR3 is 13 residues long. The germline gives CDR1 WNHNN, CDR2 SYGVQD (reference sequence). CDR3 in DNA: TGCGCCAGCAGTGCCAGGGTTAACAATGAGCAGTTCTTC. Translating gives CASSARVNNEQFF.

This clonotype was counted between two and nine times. The CDR3 sequence is CASSLMDEQYF. CDR3 nucleotides: TGTGCCAGCAGCTTGATGGACGAGCAGTACTTC. The V call is TRBV7-2, the J call TRBJ2-7; D unclear. V was pared by 3 bases and J by 5 bases, with 5 bases between. Germline lookup yields CDR1 SGHTA and CDR2 FQGNSA. The CDR3 runs 11 residues.

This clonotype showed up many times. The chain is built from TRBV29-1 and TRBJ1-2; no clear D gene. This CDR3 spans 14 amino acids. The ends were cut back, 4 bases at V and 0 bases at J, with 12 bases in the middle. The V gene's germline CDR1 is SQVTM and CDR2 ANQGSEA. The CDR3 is CSVVRLNANYGYTF. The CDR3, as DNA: TGCAGCGTTGTCAGACTGAATGCTAACTATGGCTACACCTTC.

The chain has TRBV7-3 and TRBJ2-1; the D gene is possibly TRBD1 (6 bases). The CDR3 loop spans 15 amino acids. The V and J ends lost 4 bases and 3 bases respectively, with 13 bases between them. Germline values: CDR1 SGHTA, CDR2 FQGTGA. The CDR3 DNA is TGTGCCAGCAGCTCAGGGGTCGACGGCTACAATGAGCAGTTCTTC. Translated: CASSSGVDGYNEQFF.

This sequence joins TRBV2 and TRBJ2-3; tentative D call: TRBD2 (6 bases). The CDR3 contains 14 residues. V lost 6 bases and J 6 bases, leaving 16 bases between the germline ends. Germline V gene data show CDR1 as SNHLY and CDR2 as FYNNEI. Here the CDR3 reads CASRRRDSADTQYF. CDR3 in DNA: TGTGCCAGCAGGAGGAGGGACTCTGCGGATACGCAGTATTTT.

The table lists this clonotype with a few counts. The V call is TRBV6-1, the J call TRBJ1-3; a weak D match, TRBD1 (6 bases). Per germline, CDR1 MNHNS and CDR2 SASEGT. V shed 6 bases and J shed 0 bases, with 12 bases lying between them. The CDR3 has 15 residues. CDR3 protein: CASRTGTYSGNTIYF. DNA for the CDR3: TGTGCCAGCAGAACCGGGACATACTCTGGAAACACCATATATTTT.

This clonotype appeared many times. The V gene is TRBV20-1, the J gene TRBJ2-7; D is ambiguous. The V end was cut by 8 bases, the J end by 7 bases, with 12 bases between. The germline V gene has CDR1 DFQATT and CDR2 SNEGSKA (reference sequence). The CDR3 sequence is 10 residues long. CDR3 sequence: CSPNQAEQYF. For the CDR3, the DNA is TGCAGTCCAAACCAGGCAGAGCAGTACTTC.

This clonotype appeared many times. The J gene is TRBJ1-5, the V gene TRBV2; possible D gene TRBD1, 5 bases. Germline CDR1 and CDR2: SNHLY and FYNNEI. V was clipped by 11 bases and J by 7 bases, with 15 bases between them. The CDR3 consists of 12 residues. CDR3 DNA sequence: TGTGCCGGTGGGGCGAACGGGCAGCCCCAGCATTTT. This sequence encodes CAGGANGQPQHF.

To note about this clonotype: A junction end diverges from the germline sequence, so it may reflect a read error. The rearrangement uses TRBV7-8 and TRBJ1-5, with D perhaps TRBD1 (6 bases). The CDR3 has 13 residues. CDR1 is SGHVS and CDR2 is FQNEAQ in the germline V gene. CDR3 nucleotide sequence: TGTACCAGCAGCTTGGACAGAAATCAGCCCCAGCATTTT. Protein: CTSSLDRNQPQHF.

The chain's CDR3 is CASSSLAGGPVNEQFF. The DNA for the CDR3 is TGTGCCAGCAGCTCTTTAGCGGGAGGGCCGGTCAATGAGCAGTTCTTC. The chain carries TRBV2 and TRBJ2-1; 11 positions agree with TRBD2. The germline CDR1 and CDR2 sequences are SNHLY and FYNNEI. Trimming removed 6 bases from V and 6 bases from J; junction bases left unmatched: 10. CDR3 length: 16 amino acids.

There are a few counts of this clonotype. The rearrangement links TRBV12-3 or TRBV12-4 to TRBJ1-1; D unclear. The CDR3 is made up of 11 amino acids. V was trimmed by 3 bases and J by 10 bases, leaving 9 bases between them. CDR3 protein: CASSLNRRAFF. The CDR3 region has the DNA TGTGCCAGCAGTTTGAATCGTCGAGCTTTCTTT.

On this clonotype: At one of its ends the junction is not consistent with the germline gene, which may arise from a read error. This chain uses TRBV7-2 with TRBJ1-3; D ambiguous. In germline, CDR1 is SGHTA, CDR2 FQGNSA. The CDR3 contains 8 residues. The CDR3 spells CASSSVNF. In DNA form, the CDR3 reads TGTGCCAGCAGCTCGGTCAATTTT. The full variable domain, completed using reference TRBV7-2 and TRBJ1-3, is GAGVSQSPSNKVTEKGKDVELRCDPISGHTALYWYRQSLGQGLEFLIYFQGNSAPDKSGLPSDRFSAERTGGSVSTLTIQRTQQEDSAVYLCASSSVNFGEGSWLTVV.

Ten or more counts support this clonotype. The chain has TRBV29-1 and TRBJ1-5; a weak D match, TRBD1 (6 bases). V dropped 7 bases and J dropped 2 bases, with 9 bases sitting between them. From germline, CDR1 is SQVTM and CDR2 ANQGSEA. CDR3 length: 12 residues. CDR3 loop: CSAGEGNQPQHF. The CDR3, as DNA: TGCAGCGCAGGGGAGGGCAATCAGCCCCAGCATTTT. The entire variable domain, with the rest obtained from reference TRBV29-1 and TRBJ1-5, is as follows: SAVISQKPSRDICQRGTSLTIQCQVDSQVTMMFWYRQQPGQSLTLIATANQGSEATYESGFVIDKFPISRPNLTFSTLTVSNMSPEDSSIYLCSAGEGNQPQHFGDGTRLSIL.

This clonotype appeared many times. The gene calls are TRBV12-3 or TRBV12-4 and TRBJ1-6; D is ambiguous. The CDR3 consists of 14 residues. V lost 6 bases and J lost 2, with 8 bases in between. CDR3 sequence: CASRKDAYNSPLHF. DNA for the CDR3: TGTGCCAGCAGAAAGGACGCCTATAATTCACCCCTCCACTTT.

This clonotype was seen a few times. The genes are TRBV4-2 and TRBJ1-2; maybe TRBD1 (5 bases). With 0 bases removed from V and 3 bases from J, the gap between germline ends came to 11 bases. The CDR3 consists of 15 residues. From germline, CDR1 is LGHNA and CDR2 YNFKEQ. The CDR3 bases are TGTGCCAGCAGCCAAGAAGCCAGGGCCGACTATGGCTACACCTTC. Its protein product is CASSQEARADYGYTF.

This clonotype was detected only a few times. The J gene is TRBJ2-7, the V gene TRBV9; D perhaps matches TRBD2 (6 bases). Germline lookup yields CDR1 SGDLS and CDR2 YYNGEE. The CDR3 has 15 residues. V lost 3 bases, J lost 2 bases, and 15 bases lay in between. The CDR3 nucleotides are TGTGCCAGCAGCGCCTCCGGGACGGGAGCCTACGAGCAGTACTTC. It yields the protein CASSASGTGAYEQYF.

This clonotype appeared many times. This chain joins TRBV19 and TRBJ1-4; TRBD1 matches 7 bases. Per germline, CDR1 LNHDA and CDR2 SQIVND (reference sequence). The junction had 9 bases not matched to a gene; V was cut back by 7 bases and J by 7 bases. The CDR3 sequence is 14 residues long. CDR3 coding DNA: TGTGCCAGTACCCCGGGACAGAGGTTTGAAAAACTGTTTTTT. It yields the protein CASTPGQRFEKLFF.

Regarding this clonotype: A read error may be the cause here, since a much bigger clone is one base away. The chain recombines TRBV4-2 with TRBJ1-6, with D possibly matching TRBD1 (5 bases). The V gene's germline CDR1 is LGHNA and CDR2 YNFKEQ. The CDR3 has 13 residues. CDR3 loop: CTSSQEGSPPLHF. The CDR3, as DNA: TGTACCAGCAGCCAGGAGGGGTCCCCACCCCTCCACTTT.

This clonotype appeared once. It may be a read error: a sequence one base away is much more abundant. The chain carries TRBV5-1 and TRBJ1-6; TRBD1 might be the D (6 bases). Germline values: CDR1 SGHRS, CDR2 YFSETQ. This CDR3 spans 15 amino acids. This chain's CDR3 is CTSSLQGLENSPLHF. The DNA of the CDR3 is TGCACCAGCAGCTTGCAGGGGCTGGAGAATTCACCCCTCCACTTT.